This passage covers 11 T cell receptor beta chains from one sample sequenced in a study of cytomegalovirus exposure and HLA in healthy donors. The PCR used 60 Vbeta and 13 Jbeta primers. TCRdb's copy holds only in-frame clones and misses some; the assay was immunoSEQ multiplex PCR. The sample has approximately 180,000 clones; around four fifths are singletons. Sequenced: PBMCs. Receptors originate from a girl under 18 in good health and CMV-seropositive.

The chain carries TRBV19 and TRBJ1-2; 8 bases are a match to TRBD1. Unmatched junction bases numbered 13, after V lost 5 bases and J lost 8 bases. Germline loops: CDR1 LNHDA, CDR2 SQIVND (reference sequence). The CDR3 loop spans 15 amino acids. CDR3 region: CASSSFGRGRRGYTF. The CDR3 DNA follows: TGTGCCAGTAGTTCCTTTGGCAGGGGGCGAAGGGGCTACACCTTC.

In DNA form, the CDR3 reads TGTGCCACCAGCAGGGAACAGGGGGGAGCCTACGAGCAGTACTTC. Amino acid sequence: CATSREQGGAYEQYF. This sequence joins TRBV15 and TRBJ2-7; 8 bases map to TRBD1. This CDR3 is 15 amino acids long. J was trimmed by 2 bases and V by 3 bases; bases with no gene match: 6. Germline V gene data show CDR1 as LNHNV and CDR2 as YYDKDF (reference sequence).

This clone was picked up a small number of times. The rearrangement joins TRBV25-1 to TRBJ1-1; 8 bases fit TRBD1. CDR1 and CDR2 from the germline V gene are MGHDK and SYGVNS. V lost 4 bases, J lost 0 bases, and 10 bases stayed unmatched. CDR3 length equals 17 residues. The CDR3 loop is CASSVPTGALMNTEAFF. The CDR3 nucleotides read TGTGCCAGCAGTGTACCGACAGGGGCGCTGATGAACACTGAAGCTTTCTTT.

V gene TRBV11-3 combines with J gene TRBJ2-1; 11 bases fit TRBD2. Germline CDR1 SGHNT, CDR2 YENEEA. The V segment lost 5 bases and the J segment 9 bases; nucleotides outside the gene matches: 6. The CDR3 consists of 14 residues. The CDR3 reads CASSTSGGKGEQFF. CDR3 DNA: TGTGCCAGCAGCACTAGCGGGGGTAAGGGTGAGCAGTTCTTC.

This clone was picked up a small number of times. The chain joins TRBV5-1 to TRBJ2-1, with TRBD2 identical over 10 bases. Losses at the gene ends were 0 bases for V and 0 bases for J; bases not matched to a gene: 6. CDR1 is SGHRS, CDR2 YFSETQ, per germline. This CDR3 comprises 18 residues. The CDR3 coding sequence is TGCGCCAGCAGCTTGGTCCTAGCGGGAGAACGCTCCTACAATGAGCAGTTCTTC. Encoded protein: CASSLVLAGERSYNEQFF.

The chain joins TRBV6-5 to TRBJ1-1; a weak D match, TRBD1 (5 bases). This CDR3 has 13 amino acids. Germline lookup yields CDR1 MNHEY and CDR2 SVGAGI. V was trimmed by 5 bases and J by 5 bases, leaving 12 bases between them. The CDR3 region is CASSGTFFTEAFF. In nucleotides, the CDR3 is TGTGCCAGCAGTGGGACTTTTTTTACTGAAGCTTTCTTT.

The rearrangement joins TRBV4-1 to TRBJ1-2; a possible D gene is TRBD1 (5 bases). V gave up 1 base and J gave up 3 bases, with 12 bases separating them. Germline-derived CDR1 and CDR2 are MGHRA and YSYEKL. This CDR3 spans 15 amino acids. The CDR3 coding sequence is TGCGCCAGCAGCCAAGCGGGGGGAAGGGACTATGGCTACACCTTC. This translates into CASSQAGGRDYGYTF.

This clone showed up just a few times. This chain connects TRBV5-4 to TRBJ1-2, with a weak D call TRBD1 (5 bases). Germline V gene data show CDR1 as SGHNT and CDR2 as YYREEE (reference sequence). The ends were cut back, 0 bases at V and 8 bases at J, with 14 bases in the middle. This CDR3 is 14 amino acids long. CDR3 residues: CASSLGAREDGYTF. The CDR3 DNA is TGTGCCAGCAGCTTGGGAGCCAGGGAGGACGGCTACACCTTC.

This clone was found once. V and J are TRBV30 and TRBJ1-6; a possible D gene is TRBD1 (5 bases). The V end was cut by 8 bases, the J end by 4 bases, with 24 bases between. This CDR3 spans 17 amino acids. Germline V CDR1 and CDR2: GTSNPN, SVGIG (reference sequence). The CDR3 region is CAGFFLGGPGYNSPLHF. CDR3 nucleotides: TGTGCCGGATTCTTCTTGGGGGGACCGGGATATAATTCACCCCTCCACTTT.

The gene calls are TRBV30 and TRBJ2-3; 11 bases align to TRBD2. The CDR3 sequence is 13 residues long. The trim removed 6 bases at V and 4 bases at J, leaving 3 bases unmatched. CDR1 is GTSNPN and CDR2 is SVGIG in the germline V gene (reference sequence). The CDR3 is CACLAGGADTQYF. The CDR3, as DNA: TGTGCCTGCTTAGCGGGGGGGGCAGATACGCAGTATTTT. The variable domain in full, completed from reference TRBV30 and TRBJ2-3, reads SQTIHQWPATLVQPVGSPLSLECTVEGTSNPNLYWYRQAAGRGLQLLFYSVGIGQISSEVPQNLSASRPQDRQFILSSKKLLLSDSGFYLCACLAGGADTQYFGPGTRLTVL.

V and J are TRBV19 and TRBJ1-1, with D hard to call. Trimming cost V 0 bases and J 5 bases, with 13 bases left between them. In germline, CDR1 is LNHDA, CDR2 SQIVND (reference sequence). This CDR3 contains 15 residues. The CDR3 spells CASSIEGRRTTEAFF. The CDR3 coding sequence is TGTGCCAGTAGTATAGAGGGCAGGAGGACGACTGAAGCTTTCTTT.